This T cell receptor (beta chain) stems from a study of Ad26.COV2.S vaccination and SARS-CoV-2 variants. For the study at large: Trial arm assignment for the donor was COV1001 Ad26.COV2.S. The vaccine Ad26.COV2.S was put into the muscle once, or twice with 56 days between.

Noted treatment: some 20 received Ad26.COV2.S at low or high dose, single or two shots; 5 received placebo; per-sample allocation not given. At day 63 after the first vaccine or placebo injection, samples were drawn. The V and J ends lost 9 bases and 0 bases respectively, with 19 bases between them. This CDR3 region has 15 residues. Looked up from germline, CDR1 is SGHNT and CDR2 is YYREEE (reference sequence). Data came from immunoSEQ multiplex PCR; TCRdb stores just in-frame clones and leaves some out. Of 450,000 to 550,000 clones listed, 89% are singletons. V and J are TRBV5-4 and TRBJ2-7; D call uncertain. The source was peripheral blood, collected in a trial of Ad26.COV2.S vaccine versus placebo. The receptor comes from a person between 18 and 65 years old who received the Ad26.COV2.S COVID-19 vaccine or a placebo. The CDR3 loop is CATRKAGWSSYEQYF. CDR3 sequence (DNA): TGTGCCACCAGAAAGGCAGGCTGGAGCTCCTACGAGCAGTACTTC.